This T cell receptor (beta chain) comes out of a study of blood T cell repertoires in COVID-19. Study in general: Nucleic acid was either cDNA or gDNA, and it came from T cells, B-cell-depleted T cells, or PBMCs.

In the original processing: For nucleated cells, counts were estimated from reference gene primer amplification. Some clones are missing from TCRdb's copy, which holds only in-frame ones; the method was immunoSEQ multiplex PCR. The V and J calls and clone size were taken over from that table, and D and trimming were inferred from the DNA. The table lists 150,000 to 180,000 clones, around 85% of them singletons. This clone occurred once. The sequence derives from a woman in her fifties or sixties with acute or convalescent COVID-19. Material for sequencing was peripheral blood.

For the CDR3, the DNA is TGCGCCAGCAGCTTGGACAAGGGAGATTCACCCCTCCACTTT. It yields the protein CASSLDKGDSPLHF. This sequence joins TRBV5-1 and TRBJ1-6; D gene ambiguous. Germline CDR1 reads SGHRS; CDR2 reads YFSETQ. CDR3 size: 14 residues. V dropped 0 bases and J dropped 8 bases, with 9 bases sitting between them.